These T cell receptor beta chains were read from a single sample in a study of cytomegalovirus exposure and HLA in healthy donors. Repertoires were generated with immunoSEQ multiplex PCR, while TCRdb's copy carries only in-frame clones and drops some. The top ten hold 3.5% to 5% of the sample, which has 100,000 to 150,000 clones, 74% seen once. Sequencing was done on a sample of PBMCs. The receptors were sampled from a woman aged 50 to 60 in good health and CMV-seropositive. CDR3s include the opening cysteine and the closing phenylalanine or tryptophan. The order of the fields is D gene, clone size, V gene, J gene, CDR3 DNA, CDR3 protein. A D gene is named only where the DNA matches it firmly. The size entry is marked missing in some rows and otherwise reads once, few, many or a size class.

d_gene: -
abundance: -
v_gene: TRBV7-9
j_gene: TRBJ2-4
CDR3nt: TGTTCCAGCAGCACACCGGGACAAGTCACGCAGGACATTCAGTACTTC
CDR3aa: CSSSTPGQVTQDIQYF

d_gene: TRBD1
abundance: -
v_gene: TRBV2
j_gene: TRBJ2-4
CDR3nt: TGTGCCAGCACCACCACAGGGGAGAAAAACATTCAGTACTTC
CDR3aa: CASTTTGEKNIQYF

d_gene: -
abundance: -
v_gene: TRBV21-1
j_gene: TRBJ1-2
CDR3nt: TGTGCCAGCAGCAAGCCTTTATCGGGGGGTAGGGACTATGGCTACACCTTC
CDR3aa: CASSKPLSGGRDYGYTF

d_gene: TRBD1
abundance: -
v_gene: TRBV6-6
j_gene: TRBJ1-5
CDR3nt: TGTGCCAGCAGTCTACAGGGGGTTGTTCAGCCCCAGCATTTT
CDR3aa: CASSLQGVVQPQHF

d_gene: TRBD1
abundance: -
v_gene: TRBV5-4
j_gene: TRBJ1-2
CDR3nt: TGTGCCAGCAGCCACGCGGACAGGGACCACTATGGCTACACCTTC
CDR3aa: CASSHADRDHYGYTF

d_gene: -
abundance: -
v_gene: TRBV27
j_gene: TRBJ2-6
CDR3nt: TGTGCCAGCAGTGCCCCCAGCGCTGGGGCCAACGTCCTGACTTTC
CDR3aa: CASSAPSAGANVLTF

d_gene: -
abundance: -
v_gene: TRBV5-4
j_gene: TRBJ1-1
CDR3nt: TGTGCCAGCAGCTTGGTTCGGGGGGGGTTGAACACTGAAGCTTTCTTT
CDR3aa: CASSLVRGGLNTEAFF

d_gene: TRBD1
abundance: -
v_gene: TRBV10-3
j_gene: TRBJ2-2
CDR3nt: TGTGCCATCAGTGGAGGACAGGGGAGAACGATTAGCGGCACCGGGGAGCTGTTTTTT
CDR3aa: CAISGGQGRTISGTGELFF

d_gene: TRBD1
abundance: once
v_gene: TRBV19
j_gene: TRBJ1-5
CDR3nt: TGTGCCAGTAGTAGACAGGGAAAAGGCAATCAGCCCCAGCATTTT
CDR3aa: CASSRQGKGNQPQHF

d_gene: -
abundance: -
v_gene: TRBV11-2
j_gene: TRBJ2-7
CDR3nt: TGTGCCAGCAGCTTTGTAACGGGGGGCTCGGATTACGAGCAGTACTTC
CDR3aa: CASSFVTGGSDYEQYF

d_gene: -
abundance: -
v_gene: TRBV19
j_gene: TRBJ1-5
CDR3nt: TGTGCCAGTAGTATTCCAACAGGGTACGGCAATCAGCCCCAGCATTTT
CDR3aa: CASSIPTGYGNQPQHF

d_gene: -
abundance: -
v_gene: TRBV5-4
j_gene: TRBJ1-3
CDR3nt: TGTGCCAGCAGCTTGGGGGGCCCCTCTGGAAACACCATATATTTT
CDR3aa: CASSLGGPSGNTIYF

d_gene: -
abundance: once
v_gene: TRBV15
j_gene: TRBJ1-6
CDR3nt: TGTGCCACCAGCAGAGTGAAGGGGTCCTTTACTGACGGGTATAATTCACCCCTCCACTTT
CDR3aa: CATSRVKGSFTDGYNSPLHF

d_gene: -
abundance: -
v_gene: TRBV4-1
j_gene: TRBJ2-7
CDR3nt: TGCGCCAGCAGCCTGACCTCCACAGGTTTAGGGCTCTACGAGCAGTACTTC
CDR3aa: CASSLTSTGLGLYEQYF

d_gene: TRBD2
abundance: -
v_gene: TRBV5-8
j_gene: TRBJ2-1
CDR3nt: TGTGCCAGCAGCTTCCCACGGACTAGCGGGGGGATATCTGAGCAGTTCTTC
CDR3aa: CASSFPRTSGGISEQFF

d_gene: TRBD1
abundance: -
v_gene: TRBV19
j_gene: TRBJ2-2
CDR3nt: TGTGCCACCGCCAAAGGGCAGGGGGTGGACACCGGGGAGCTGTTTTTT
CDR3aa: CATAKGQGVDTGELFF

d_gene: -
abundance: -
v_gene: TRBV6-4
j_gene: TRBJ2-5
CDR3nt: TGTGCCAGCAGTGACCAGGGATCCGGAGAGACCCAGTACTTC
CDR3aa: CASSDQGSGETQYF

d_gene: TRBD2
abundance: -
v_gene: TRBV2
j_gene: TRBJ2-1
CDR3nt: TGTGCCAGCAGTGATGTGTCTAGCGGTATTCACAATGAGCAGTTCTTC
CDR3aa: CASSDVSSGIHNEQFF

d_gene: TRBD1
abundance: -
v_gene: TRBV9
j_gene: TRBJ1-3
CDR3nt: TGTGCCAGCAGCCTCCGAGAACAGGGGGCGTCCGGAAACACCATATATTTT
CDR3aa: CASSLREQGASGNTIYF

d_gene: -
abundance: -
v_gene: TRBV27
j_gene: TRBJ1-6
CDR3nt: TGTGCCAGCAGTTTACAAGCTGGTACCCTCCACTTT
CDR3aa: CASSLQAGTLHF

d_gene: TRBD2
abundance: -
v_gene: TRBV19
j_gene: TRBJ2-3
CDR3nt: TGTGCCAGTAGTATAGTAGCGGGGCCGTCGGATACGCAGTATTTT
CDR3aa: CASSIVAGPSDTQYF

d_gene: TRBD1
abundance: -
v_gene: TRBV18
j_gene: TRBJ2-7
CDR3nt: TGTGCCAGCTCAGCGCCGGGACAGCCAACCTACGAGCAGTACTTC
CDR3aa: CASSAPGQPTYEQYF

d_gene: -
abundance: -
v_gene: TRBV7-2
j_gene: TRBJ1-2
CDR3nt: TGTGCCAGCAGCTCAAGACAGGCCTATGGCTACACCTTC
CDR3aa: CASSSRQAYGYTF

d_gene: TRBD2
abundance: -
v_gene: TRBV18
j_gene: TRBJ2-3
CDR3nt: TGTGCCAGCTCTCGACGTGGGGGTCTAGCGGGGGGGTCGGCCACAGATACGCAGTATTTT
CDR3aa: CASSRRGGLAGGSATDTQYF

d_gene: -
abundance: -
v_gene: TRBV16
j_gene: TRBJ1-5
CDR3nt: TGTGCCAGCAGCCAATTGCAGGGCGTAAATCAGCCCCAGCATTTT
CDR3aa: CASSQLQGVNQPQHF